This T cell receptor beta chain appears in the sequencing data of a study of blood T cells in healthy people across ages. This clonotype was picked up many times. The CDR3 has 12 amino acids. Germline values: CDR1 LGHDT, CDR2 YNNKEL (reference sequence). Trimming cost V 1 base and J 6 bases, with 4 bases left between them. Sample-barcoded 5' priming and a J-beta primer mix drove a second PCR of about 7 to 12 cycles. A template-switch adaptor containing 12 random nucleotides labeled each cDNA molecule. One entry per CDR3 protein results from TCRdb running MiXCR on the 5' RACE reads. The data show 1.6 million or so distinct CDR3 sequences, around 35% seen once.

This clonotype was sampled from a woman between 25 and 40 years old in good health. The chain has TRBV3-1 and TRBJ2-1; D is uncertain. Input material: blood. The CDR3 here is CASSQVSNEQFF. CDR3 sequence (DNA): TGTGCCAGCAGCCAAGTCAGCAATGAGCAGTTCTTC.